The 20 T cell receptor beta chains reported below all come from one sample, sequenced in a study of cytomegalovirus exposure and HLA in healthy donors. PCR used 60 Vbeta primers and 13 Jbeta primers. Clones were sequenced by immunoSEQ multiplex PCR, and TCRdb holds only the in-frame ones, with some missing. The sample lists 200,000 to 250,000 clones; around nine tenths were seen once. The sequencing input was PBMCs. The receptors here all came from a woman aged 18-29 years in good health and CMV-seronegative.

The DNA of the CDR3 is TGCGCCAGCAGCCAACAGGGCCCAGCGGGAGTAGTCCACGAGCAGTACTTC. Translation gives CASSQQGPAGVVHEQYF. This rearrangement joins TRBV4-1 to TRBJ2-7; the match to TRBD2 covers 8 bases. V shed 2 bases, J shed 5 bases, and the junction held 14 bases outside the gene matches. The CDR3 sequence is 17 residues long. Germline V gives CDR1 MGHRA, CDR2 YSYEKL.

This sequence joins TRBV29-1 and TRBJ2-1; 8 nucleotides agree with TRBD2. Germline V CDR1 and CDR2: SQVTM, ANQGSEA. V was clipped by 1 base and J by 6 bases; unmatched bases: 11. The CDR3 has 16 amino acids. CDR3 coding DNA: TGCAGCGTTGAAGCCGTCACGGGAGGGCCCTCCAATGAGCAGTTCTTC. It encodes CSVEAVTGGPSNEQFF.

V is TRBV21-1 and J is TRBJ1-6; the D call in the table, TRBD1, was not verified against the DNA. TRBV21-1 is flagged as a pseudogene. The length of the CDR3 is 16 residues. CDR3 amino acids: CASSILYGDNYSPLHF. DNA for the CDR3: TGTGCCAGCAGCATATTGTATGGGGACAATTATTCACCCCTCCACTTT.

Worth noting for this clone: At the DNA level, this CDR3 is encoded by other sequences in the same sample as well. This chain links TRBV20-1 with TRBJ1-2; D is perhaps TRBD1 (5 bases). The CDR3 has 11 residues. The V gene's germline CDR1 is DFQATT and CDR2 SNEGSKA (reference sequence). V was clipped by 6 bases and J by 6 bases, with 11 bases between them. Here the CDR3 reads CSAQGLDGYTF. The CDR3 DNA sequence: TGCAGTGCGCAGGGTCTTGATGGCTACACCTTC.

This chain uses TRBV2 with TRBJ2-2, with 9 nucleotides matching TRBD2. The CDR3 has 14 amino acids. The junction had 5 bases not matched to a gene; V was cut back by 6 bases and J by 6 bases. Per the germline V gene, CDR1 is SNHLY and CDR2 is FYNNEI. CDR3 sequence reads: CASSPGLAPGELFF. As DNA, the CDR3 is TGTGCCAGCAGCCCGGGACTAGCCCCCGGGGAGCTGTTTTTT.

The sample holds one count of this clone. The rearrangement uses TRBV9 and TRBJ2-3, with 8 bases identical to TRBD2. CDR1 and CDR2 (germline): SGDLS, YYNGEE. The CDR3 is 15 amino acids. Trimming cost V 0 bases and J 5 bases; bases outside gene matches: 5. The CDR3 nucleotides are TGTGCCAGCAGCGTAGTACCGAGCGGGAGAGATACGCAGTATTTT. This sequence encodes CASSVVPSGRDTQYF.

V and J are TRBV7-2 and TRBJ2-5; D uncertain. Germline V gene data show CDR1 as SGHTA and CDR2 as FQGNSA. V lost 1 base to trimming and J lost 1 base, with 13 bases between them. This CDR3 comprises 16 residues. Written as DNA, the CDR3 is TGTGCCAGCAGCTTAGTTCCCCGTAATATCCAAGAGACCCAGTACTTC. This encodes CASSLVPRNIQETQYF.

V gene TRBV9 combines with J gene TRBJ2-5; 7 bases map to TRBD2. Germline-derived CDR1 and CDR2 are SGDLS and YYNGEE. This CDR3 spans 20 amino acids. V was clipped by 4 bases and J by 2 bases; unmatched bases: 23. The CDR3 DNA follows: TGTGCCAGCAGCCCGCGGACTAGACAATTTGAAATAGTTGGACAAGAGACCCAGTACTTC. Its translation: CASSPRTRQFEIVGQETQYF.

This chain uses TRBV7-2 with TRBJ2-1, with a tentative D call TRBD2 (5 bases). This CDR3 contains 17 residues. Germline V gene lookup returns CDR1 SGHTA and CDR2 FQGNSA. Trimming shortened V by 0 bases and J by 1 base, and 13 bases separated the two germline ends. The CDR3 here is CASSLASGVRSYNEQFF. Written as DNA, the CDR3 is TGTGCCAGCAGCTTAGCCTCCGGGGTACGGTCCTACAATGAGCAGTTCTTC. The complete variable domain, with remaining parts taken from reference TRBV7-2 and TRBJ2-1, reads GAGVSQSPSNKVTEKGKDVELRCDPISGHTALYWYRQSLGQGLEFLIYFQGNSAPDKSGLPSDRFSAERTGGSVSTLTIQRTQQEDSAVYLCASSLASGVRSYNEQFFGPGTRLTVL.

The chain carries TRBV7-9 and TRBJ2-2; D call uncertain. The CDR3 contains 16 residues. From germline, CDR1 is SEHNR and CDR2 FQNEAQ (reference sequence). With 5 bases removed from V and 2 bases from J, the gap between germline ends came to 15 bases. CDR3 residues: CASSLFGQKNTGELFF. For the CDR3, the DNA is TGTGCCAGCAGCCTCTTTGGCCAAAAAAACACCGGGGAGCTGTTTTTT.

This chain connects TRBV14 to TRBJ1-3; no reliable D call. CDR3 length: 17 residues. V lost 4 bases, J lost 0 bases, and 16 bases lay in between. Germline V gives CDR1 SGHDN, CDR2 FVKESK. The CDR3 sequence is CASSLRPSASSGNTIYF. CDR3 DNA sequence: TGTGCCAGCAGCCTACGTCCCAGCGCGAGCTCTGGAAACACCATATATTTT.

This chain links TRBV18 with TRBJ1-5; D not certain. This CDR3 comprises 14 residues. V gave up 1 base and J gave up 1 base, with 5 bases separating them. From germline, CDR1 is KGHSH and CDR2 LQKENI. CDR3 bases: TGTGCCAGCTCACCACAAGCGAGCAATCAGCCCCAGCATTTT. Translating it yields CASSPQASNQPQHF.

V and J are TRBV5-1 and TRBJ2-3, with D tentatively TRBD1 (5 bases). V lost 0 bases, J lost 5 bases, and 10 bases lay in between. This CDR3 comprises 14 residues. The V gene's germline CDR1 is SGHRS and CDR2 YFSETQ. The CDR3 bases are TGCGCCAGCAGCTTGGTGTCAGGGCGAGATACGCAGTATTTT. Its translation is CASSLVSGRDTQYF.

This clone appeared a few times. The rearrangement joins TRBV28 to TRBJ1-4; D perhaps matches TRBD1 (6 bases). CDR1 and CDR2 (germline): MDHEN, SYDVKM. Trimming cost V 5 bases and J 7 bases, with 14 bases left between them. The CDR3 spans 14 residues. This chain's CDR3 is CASSEGGASEKLFF. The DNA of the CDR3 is TGTGCCAGCAGTGAGGGGGGGGCTAGTGAAAAACTGTTTTTT.

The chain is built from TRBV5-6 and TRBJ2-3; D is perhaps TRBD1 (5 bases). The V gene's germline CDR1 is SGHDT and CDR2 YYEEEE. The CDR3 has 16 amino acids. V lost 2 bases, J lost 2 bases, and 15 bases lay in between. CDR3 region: CASSLLQGFNTDTQYF. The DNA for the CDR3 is TGTGCCAGCAGCTTACTTCAGGGATTCAACACAGATACGCAGTATTTT.

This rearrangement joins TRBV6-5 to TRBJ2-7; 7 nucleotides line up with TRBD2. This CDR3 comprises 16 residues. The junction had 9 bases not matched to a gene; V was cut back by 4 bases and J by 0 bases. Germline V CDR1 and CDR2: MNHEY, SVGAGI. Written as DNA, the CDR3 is TGTGCCAGCAGTTGGAGGGGAGCGGGACGCTCCTACGAGCAGTACTTC. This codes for CASSWRGAGRSYEQYF.

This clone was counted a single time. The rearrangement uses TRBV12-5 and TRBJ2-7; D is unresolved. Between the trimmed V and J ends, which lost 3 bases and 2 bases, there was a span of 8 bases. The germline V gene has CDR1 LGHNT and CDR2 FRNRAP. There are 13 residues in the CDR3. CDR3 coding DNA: TGTGCTAGTGGTTTAAACGGTACCTACGAGCAGTACTTC. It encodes CASGLNGTYEQYF.

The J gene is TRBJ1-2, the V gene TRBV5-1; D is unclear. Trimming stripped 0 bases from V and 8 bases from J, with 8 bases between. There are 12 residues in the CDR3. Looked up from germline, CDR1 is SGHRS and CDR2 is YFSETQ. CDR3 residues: CASSLDPGGYTF. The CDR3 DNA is TGCGCCAGCAGCTTGGACCCGGGAGGCTACACCTTC.

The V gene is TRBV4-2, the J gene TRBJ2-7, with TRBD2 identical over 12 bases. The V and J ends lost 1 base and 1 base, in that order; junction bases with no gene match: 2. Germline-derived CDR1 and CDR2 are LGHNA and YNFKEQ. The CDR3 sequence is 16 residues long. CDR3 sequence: CASSQVGTSGSYEQYF. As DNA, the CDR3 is TGTGCCAGCAGCCAAGTAGGGACTAGCGGGTCCTACGAGCAGTACTTC.

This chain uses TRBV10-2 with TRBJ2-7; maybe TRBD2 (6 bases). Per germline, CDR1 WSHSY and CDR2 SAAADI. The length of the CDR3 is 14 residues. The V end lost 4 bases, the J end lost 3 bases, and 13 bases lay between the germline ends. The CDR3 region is CASSALLASYEQYF. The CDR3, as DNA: TGCGCCAGCAGTGCCTTACTAGCAAGCTACGAGCAGTACTTC.